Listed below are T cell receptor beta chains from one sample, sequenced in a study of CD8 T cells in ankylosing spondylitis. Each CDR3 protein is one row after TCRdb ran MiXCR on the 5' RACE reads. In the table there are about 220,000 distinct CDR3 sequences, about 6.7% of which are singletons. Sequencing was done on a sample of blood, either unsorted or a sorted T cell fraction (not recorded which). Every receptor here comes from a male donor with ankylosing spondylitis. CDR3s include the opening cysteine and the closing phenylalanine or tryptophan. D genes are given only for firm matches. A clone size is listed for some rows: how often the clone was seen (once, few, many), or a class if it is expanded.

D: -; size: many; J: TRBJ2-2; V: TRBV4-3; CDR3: CASSQDSSRATGELFF; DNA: TGCGCCAGCAGCCAAGACTCATCGAGGGCTACCGGGGAGCTGTTTTTT
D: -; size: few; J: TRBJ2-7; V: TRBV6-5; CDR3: CASSYKGEGYEQYF; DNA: TGTGCCAGCAGTTATAAGGGAGAGGGCTACGAGCAGTACTTC
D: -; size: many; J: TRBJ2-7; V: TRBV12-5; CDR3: CASGLGSYEQYF; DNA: TGTGCTAGTGGTTTGGGAAGTTACGAGCAGTACTTC
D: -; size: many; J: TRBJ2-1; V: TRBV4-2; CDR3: CASSQDRSGGYNEQFF; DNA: TGTGCCAGCAGCCAAGATCGGTCGGGCGGATACAATGAGCAGTTCTTC
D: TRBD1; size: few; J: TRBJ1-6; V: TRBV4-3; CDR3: CASREGTGGNSPLHF; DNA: TGCGCCAGCAGGGAAGGGACAGGGGGTAATTCACCCCTCCACTTT
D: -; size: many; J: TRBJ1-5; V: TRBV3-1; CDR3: CASSQLHDLAPQHF; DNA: TGTGCCAGCAGCCAACTTCACGACCTTGCGCCCCAGCATTTT
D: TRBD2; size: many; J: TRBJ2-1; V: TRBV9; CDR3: CASSVAPLAGVYNEQFF; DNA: TGTGCCAGCAGCGTAGCCCCACTAGCGGGAGTCTACAATGAGCAGTTCTTC
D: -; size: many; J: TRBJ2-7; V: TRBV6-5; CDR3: CASSTKYEQYF; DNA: TGTGCCAGCAGTACAAAGTACGAGCAGTACTTC
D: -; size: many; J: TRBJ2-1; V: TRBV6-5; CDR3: CASSYVEGPSYNEQFF; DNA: TGTGCCAGCAGTTACGTCGAGGGGCCTAGTTACAATGAGCAGTTCTTC
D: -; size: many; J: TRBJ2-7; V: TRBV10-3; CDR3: CAISESGREQYF; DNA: TGTGCCATCAGTGAGTCAGGGCGCGAGCAGTACTTC
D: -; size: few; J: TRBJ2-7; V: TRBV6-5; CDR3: CASSYQGWGAYEQYF; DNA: TGTGCCAGCAGTTACCAGGGGTGGGGCGCCTACGAGCAGTACTTC
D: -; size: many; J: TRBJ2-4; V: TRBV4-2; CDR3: CASSQEWGRFQAKNIQYF; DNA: TGTGCCAGCAGCCAAGAGTGGGGTCGCTTCCAGGCCAAAAACATTCAGTACTTC
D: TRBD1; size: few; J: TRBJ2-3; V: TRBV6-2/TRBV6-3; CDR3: CASSLGQGPSTDTQYF; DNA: TGTGCCAGCAGCCTCGGACAGGGCCCTAGCACAGATACGCAGTATTTT
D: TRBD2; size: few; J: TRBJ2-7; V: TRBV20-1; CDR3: CSAPALAVYEQYF; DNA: TGCAGTGCGCCCGCACTAGCGGTGTACGAGCAGTACTTC
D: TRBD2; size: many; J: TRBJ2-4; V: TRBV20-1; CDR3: CSAGTSGRGLRNIQYF; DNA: TGCAGTGCCGGGACTAGCGGGAGAGGTTTGCGAAACATTCAGTACTTC
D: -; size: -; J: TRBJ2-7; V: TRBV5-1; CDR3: CASSLARDGLRYEQYF; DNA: TGCGCCAGCAGCTTGGCTAGGGACGGCCTAAGATACGAGCAGTACTTC
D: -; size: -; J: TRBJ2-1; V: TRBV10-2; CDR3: CASSESRGKGVYNEQFF; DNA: TGCGCCAGCAGTGAGTCAAGAGGCAAAGGGGTGTACAATGAGCAGTTCTTC
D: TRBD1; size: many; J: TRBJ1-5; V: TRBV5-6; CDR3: CASSWGTGGNQPQHF; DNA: TGTGCCAGCAGCTGGGGGACAGGGGGCAATCAGCCCCAGCATTTT
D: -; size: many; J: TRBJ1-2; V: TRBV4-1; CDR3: CASSQDRLYGYTF; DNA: TGCGCCAGCAGCCAAGACAGGCTGTATGGCTACACCTTC
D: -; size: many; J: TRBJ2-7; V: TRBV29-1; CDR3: CSVGSGSSYEQYF; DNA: TGCAGCGTTGGATCCGGGTCGTCCTACGAGCAGTACTTC
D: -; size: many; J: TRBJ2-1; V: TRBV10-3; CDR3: CAIKGHNEQFF; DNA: TGTGCCATCAAAGGGCACAATGAGCAGTTCTTC
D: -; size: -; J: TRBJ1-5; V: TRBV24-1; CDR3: CATSDQGWEPQHF; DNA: TGTGCCACCAGTGATCAAGGGTGGGAGCCCCAGCATTTT
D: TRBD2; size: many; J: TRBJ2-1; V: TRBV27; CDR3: CASSLSPGLAWNEQFF; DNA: TGTGCCAGCAGTTTATCCCCGGGACTAGCCTGGAATGAGCAGTTCTTC
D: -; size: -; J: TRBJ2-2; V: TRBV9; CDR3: CASSVAPGTGELFF; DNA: TGTGCCAGCAGCGTAGCTCCCGGTACCGGGGAGCTGTTTTTT
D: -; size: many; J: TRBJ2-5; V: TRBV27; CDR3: CASSPNNVDQETQYF; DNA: TGTGCCAGCAGTCCCAATAACGTGGACCAAGAGACCCAGTACTTC
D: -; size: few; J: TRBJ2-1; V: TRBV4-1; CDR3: CASSPSKYYNEQFF; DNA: TGCGCCAGCAGCCCTTCCAAATACTACAATGAGCAGTTCTTC
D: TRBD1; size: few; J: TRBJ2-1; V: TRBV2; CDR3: CAKSGTGGLNEQFF; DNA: TGTGCCAAATCCGGGACAGGGGGCTTGAATGAGCAGTTCTTC
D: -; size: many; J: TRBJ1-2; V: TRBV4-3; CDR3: CASSQESVKGGYTF; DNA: TGCGCCAGCAGCCAAGAATCTGTAAAGGGTGGCTACACCTTC
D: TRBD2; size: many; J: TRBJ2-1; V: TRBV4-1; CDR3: CASSQILAGINNEQFF; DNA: TGCGCCAGCAGCCAGATACTAGCGGGAATCAACAATGAGCAGTTCTTC
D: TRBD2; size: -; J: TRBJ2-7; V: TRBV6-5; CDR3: CASSSRPGTSSYEQYF; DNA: TGTGCCAGCAGTTCCCGCCCCGGGACTAGCAGCTACGAGCAGTACTTC